Shown below are 14 T cell receptor beta chains from a single sample sequenced in a study of T cells in Graves' hyperthyroidism and ophthalmopathy. Amplification yielded TCR beta CDR3 regions, with RNA transcripts as the source. In the first-round RT-PCR of the TCR CDR3, the HTBI primer set was used. TCRdb independently ran MiXCR on the multiplex PCR reads; one entry per CDR3 protein. This sample carries about 740,000 distinct CDR3 sequences, approximately 15% of them seen once, and the ten largest clones take 10%. The sequencing input was blood. The receptors were sampled from a woman younger than 30 with Graves' hyperthyroidism.

This clonotype was picked up a small number of times. V and J are TRBV9 and TRBJ2-3; 11 positions agree with TRBD1. The V gene end was trimmed by 0 bases and the J gene end by 4 bases; junction bases not matched to a gene: 1. The CDR3 consists of 15 residues. Germline CDR1 and CDR2: SGDLS and YYNGEE. CDR3 sequence (DNA): TGTGCCAGCAGCGTAGTGGGACAGGGGGCAGATACGCAGTATTTT. It yields the protein CASSVVGQGADTQYF.

This clonotype has a single count. The chain couples TRBV10-1 to TRBJ2-3; TRBD2 matches 8 bases. The ends lost 3 bases at V and 1 base at J; junction bases unmatched: 6. This CDR3 has 16 residues. Germline V gene lookup returns CDR1 WNHNN and CDR2 SYGVQD (reference sequence). The CDR3 protein is CASSDSATSGTDTQYF. In nucleotides, the CDR3 is TGCGCCAGCAGTGACTCGGCGACTAGCGGCACAGATACGCAGTATTTT.

This clonotype was detected ten times or more. The CDR3 nucleotides are TGTGCCAGCAGCCAAGCATGGCGGGAGCCCTACAATGAGCAGTTCTTC. Translating it yields CASSQAWREPYNEQFF. The chain combines TRBV3-1 with TRBJ2-1, with 7 bases aligning to TRBD2. The ends lost 1 base at V and 2 bases at J; junction bases unmatched: 5. Germline values: CDR1 LGHDT, CDR2 YNNKEL (reference sequence). The CDR3 is 16 residues long.

This clonotype was seen repeatedly, ten times or more. The J gene is TRBJ2-7, the V gene TRBV30; the match to TRBD1 covers 8 bases. After removal of 2 bases from V and 2 bases from J, the junction contained 11 bases not matched to a gene. This CDR3 is built from 16 residues. CDR1 is GTSNPN, CDR2 SVGIG, per germline (reference sequence). CDR3 in DNA: TGTGCCTGGAGTTTAGGGGACCCCAGGGGGCCCTACGAGCAGTACTTC. It codes for CAWSLGDPRGPYEQYF.

The chain joins TRBV9 to TRBJ2-5, with TRBD1 matching over 7 bases. The CDR3 length is 14 residues. Germline V CDR1 and CDR2: SGDLS, YYNGEE. The trim removed 3 bases at V and 2 bases at J, leaving 4 bases unmatched. The CDR3, as DNA: TGTGCCAGCAGCGCGGGACAGTGGCAAGAGACCCAGTACTTC. Protein sequence: CASSAGQWQETQYF.

The rearrangement uses TRBV18 and TRBJ1-5, with 7 bases identical to TRBD1. The CDR3 contains 14 residues. The ends lost 3 bases at V and 7 bases at J; junction bases unmatched: 6. Germline assignment: CDR1 KGHSH and CDR2 LQKENI. As DNA, the CDR3 is TGTGCCAGCTCACCTGCGACAGGGAGGCAGCCCCAGCATTTT. It codes for CASSPATGRQPQHF.

The chain has TRBV29-1 and TRBJ2-7; a weak D match, TRBD1 (5 bases). V was trimmed by 2 bases and J by 0 bases, leaving 8 bases between them. The CDR3 is 13 residues long. Germline V CDR1 and CDR2: SQVTM, ANQGSEA. The CDR3 region has the DNA TGCAGCGTTGAATCAGGGCACTCCTACGAGCAGTACTTC. This translates into CSVESGHSYEQYF.

At least ten counts were recorded for this clonotype. The chain has TRBV2 and TRBJ1-4, with unresolved D. CDR1 and CDR2 from the germline V gene are SNHLY and FYNNEI. The CDR3 contains 15 residues. V was pared by 2 bases and J by 7 bases, with 14 bases between. The CDR3 nucleotides are TGTGCCAGCAGTGAATCCCGAGCGTCGAGTGAAAAACTGTTTTTT. Translated, it gives CASSESRASSEKLFF.

This clonotype was found many times. V gene TRBV7-9 combines with J gene TRBJ2-1, with 7 nucleotides matching TRBD1. The V segment lost 5 bases and the J segment 5 bases; nucleotides outside the gene matches: 6. The CDR3 totals 14 residues. Per germline, CDR1 SEHNR and CDR2 FQNEAQ (reference sequence). The CDR3 DNA reads TGTGCCAGCAGCCCTGACAGGGCCAACAATGAGCAGTTCTTC. Its protein is CASSPDRANNEQFF.

In its sample, this clonotype was seen many times. The rearrangement links TRBV7-9 to TRBJ2-3, with D unclear. There are 15 residues in the CDR3. Trimming shortened V by 3 bases and J by 4 bases, and 14 bases separated the two germline ends. Germline lookup yields CDR1 SEHNR and CDR2 FQNEAQ (reference sequence). CDR3 loop: CASSFDGLPADTQYF. The DNA of the CDR3 is TGTGCCAGCAGCTTCGACGGTCTCCCAGCAGATACGCAGTATTTT.

Many counts were recorded for this clonotype. This rearrangement joins TRBV20-1 to TRBJ1-1; tentatively, D is TRBD1 (6 bases). Trimming stripped 5 bases from V and 3 bases from J, with 16 bases between. The CDR3 contains 14 residues. Germline CDR1 reads DFQATT; CDR2 reads SNEGSKA (reference sequence). Written as DNA, the CDR3 is TGCAGTGCTGGTTATGGGGGCTACTACACTGAAGCTTTCTTT. As protein: CSAGYGGYYTEAFF.

This clonotype was counted many times. This chain connects TRBV30 to TRBJ1-1; D ambiguous. There are 11 residues in the CDR3. The germline V gene encodes CDR1 GTSNPN and CDR2 SVGIG (reference sequence). V lost 4 bases, J lost 8 bases, and 11 bases lay in between. CDR3: CAWKMAVEAFF. CDR3 coding DNA: TGTGCCTGGAAGATGGCGGTGGAAGCTTTCTTT.

This clonotype was seen only a few times. The chain is built from TRBV20-1 and TRBJ2-7; 15 bases line up with TRBD2. This CDR3 comprises 18 residues. The germline gives CDR1 DFQATT, CDR2 SNEGSKA (reference sequence). J lost 2 bases, V lost 0 bases, and 8 bases had no gene match. Here the CDR3 reads CSARDLRGLAGGPYEQYF. DNA of the CDR3: TGCAGTGCTAGAGATCTGCGCGGACTAGCGGGAGGGCCCTACGAGCAGTACTTC.

The chain carries TRBV29-1 and TRBJ2-1, with 12 positions matching TRBD2. Germline loops: CDR1 SQVTM, CDR2 ANQGSEA. V shed 8 bases, J shed 6 bases, and the junction held 5 bases outside the gene matches. The CDR3 length is 13 residues. Here the CDR3 DNA reads TGCAGCCCCCGACTAGCGGGGGTCAATGAGCAGTTCTTC. Translation gives CSPRLAGVNEQFF.